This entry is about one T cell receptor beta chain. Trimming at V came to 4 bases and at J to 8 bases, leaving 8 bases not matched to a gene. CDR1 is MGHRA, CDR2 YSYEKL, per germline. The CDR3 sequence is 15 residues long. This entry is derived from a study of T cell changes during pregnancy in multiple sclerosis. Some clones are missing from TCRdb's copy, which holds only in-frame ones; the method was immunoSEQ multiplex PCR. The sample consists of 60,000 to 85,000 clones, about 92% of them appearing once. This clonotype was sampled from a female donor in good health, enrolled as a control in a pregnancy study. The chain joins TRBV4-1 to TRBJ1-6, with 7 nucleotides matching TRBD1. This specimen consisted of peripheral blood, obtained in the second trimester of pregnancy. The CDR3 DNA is TGCGCCAGCAGCCGATTGACAGGGTTAGATTCACCCCTCCACTTT. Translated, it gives CASSRLTGLDSPLHF.